The present T cell receptor (beta chain) was sequenced within a study of PD-L1 blockade in urothelial cancer. The table came from immunoSEQ multiplex PCR; TCRdb's copy has only in-frame clones and leaves some out. Of roughly 62,000 clones in the sample, over 75% are singletons; the top ten hold approximately 4%. The germline V gene has CDR1 MNHNS and CDR2 SASEGT. J was trimmed by 3 bases and V by 5 bases; bases with no gene match: 8. The CDR3 has 15 amino acids. The V and J genes are TRBV6-1 and TRBJ2-5; TRBD2 matches at 8 bases. The starting material was PBMCs, obtained around atezolizumab (anti-PD-L1) treatment. The TCR sequence derives from a man aged 70 or older with urothelial cancer. This CDR3 reads CASSSTGTRKETQYF. The CDR3 nucleotides read TGTGCCAGCAGTTCAACCGGGACTAGAAAAGAGACCCAGTACTTC.